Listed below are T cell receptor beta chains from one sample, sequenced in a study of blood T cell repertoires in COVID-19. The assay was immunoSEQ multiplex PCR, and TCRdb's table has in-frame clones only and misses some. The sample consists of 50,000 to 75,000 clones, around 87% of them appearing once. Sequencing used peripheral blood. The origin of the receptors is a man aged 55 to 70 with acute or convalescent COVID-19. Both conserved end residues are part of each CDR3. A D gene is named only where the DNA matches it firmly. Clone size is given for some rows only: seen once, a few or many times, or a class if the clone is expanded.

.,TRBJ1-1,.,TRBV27,TGTGCCAGCAGTTGGCAGGGAAACACTGAAGCTTTCTTT,CASSWQGNTEAFF
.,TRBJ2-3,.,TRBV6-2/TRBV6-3,TGTGCCAGCAGTTCGGGGAGCCGGGGACTGACAGATACGCAGTATTTT,CASSSGSRGLTDTQYF
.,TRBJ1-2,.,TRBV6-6,TGTGCCAGCAGTTACGGGGCATCTAACTATGGCTACACCTTC,CASSYGASNYGYTF
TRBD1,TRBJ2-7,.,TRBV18,TGTGCCAGCTCACCACCGAGGGGACAGGGGCTCTACGAGCAGTACTTC,CASSPPRGQGLYEQYF
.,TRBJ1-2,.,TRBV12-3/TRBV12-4,TGTGCCAGCAGTTCGACCCGGGGGGTCCTAACCTTC,CASSSTRGVLTF
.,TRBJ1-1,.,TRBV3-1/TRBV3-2,TGTGCCAGCAGCCAAGTTCTCTATTTTCGGGACAAGGGGGTTACAGGGATCGCTGAAGCTTTCTTT,CASSQVLYFRDKGVTGIAEAFF
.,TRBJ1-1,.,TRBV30,TGTGCCTGGAGTGTCAGGGGTTTGAACACTGAAGCTTTCTTT,CAWSVRGLNTEAFF
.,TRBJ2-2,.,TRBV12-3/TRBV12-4,TGTGCCAGCAGAACAGGGTCCACCGGGGAGCTGTTTTTT,CASRTGSTGELFF
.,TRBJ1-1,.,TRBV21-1,TGTGCCAGCAGCCTGGGGGGGGGCGCTTGGGTCACTGAAGCTTTCTTT,CASSLGGGAWVTEAFF
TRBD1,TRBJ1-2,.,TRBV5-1,TGCGCCAGCAGCTTCGACAGGGGGGATGGCTACACCTTC,CASSFDRGDGYTF
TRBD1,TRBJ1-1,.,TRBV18,TGTGCCAGCTCCCGTCCCGGGACAGGGGGTACTGAAGCTTTCTTT,CASSRPGTGGTEAFF
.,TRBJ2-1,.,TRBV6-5,TGTGCCAGCAGCTGGGGGGGCTCCACCCTCAATGAGCAGTTCTTC,CASSWGGSTLNEQFF
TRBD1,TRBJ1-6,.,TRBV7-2,TGTGCCAGCATCCAATCCGACAGGGGCGGATTGAAGGGTTCACCCCTCCACTTT,CASIQSDRGGLKGSPLHF
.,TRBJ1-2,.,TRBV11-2,TGTGCCAGCAGCCCACTTAGGGGGGGCTATGGCTACACCTTC,CASSPLRGGYGYTF
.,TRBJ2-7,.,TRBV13,TGTGCCAGTAGCGCGCGGGATAACTACGAGCAGTACTTC,CASSARDNYEQYF
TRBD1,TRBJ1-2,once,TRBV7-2,TGTGCCAGCAGCTTATTGGGGGACAGGGGGGCCTATGGCTACACCTTC,CASSLLGDRGAYGYTF
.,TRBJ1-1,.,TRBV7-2,TGTGCCAGCAGCTTAGGAACAGGGAACACTGAAGCTTTCTTT,CASSLGTGNTEAFF
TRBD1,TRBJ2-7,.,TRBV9,TGTGCCAGCAGCTTAGGACAGGGCGGCTACGAGCAGTACTTC,CASSLGQGGYEQYF
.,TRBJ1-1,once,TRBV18,TGTGCCAGCTCACTACAACAGGTAGGGAACACTGAAGCTTTCTTT,CASSLQQVGNTEAFF
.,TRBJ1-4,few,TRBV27,TGTGCCAGCAGACAGGGTTCAACTAATGAAAAACTGTTTTTT,CASRQGSTNEKLFF
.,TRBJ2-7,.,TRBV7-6,TGTGCCAGCAGCTCTCTACCCCGAGAATCATCCCACGAGCAGTACTTC,CASSSLPRESSHEQYF
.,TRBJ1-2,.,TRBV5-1,TGCGCCAGCAGCTTGGGGGGCAGAGACTATGGCTACACCTTC,CASSLGGRDYGYTF
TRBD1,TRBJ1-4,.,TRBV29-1,TGCAGCGTTGAAGATCCCTTACAGGGGGAAAAACTGTTTTTT,CSVEDPLQGEKLFF
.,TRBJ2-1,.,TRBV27,TGTGCCAGCAGTGTTACACAGGTCCTCTCCTACAATGAGCAGTTCTTC,CASSVTQVLSYNEQFF
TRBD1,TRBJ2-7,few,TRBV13,TGTGCCAGCAGCTCAGGACAGGGGCACTACGAGCAGTACTTC,CASSSGQGHYEQYF
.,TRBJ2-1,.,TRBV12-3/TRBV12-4,TGTGCCAGCAGTGGGACAGAGCAGTTCTTC,CASSGTEQFF
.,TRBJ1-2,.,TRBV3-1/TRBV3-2,TGTGCCAGCAGCGCCTCGAGTAGATATGGCTACACCTTC,CASSASSRYGYTF
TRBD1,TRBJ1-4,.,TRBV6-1,TGTGCCAGCAGTGTCGACAGGGCGGAAACTAATGAAAAACTGTTTTTT,CASSVDRAETNEKLFF
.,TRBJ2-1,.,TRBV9,TGTGCCAGCAGCTCCCTCGGGGATGAGCAGTTCTTC,CASSSLGDEQFF
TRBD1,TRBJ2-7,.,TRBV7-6,TGTGCCAGCAGCACTCGACAGGGGCCGTCCTACGAGCAGTACTTC,CASSTRQGPSYEQYF
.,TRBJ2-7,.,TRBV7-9,TGTGCCAGCAGCTTTGGTAGAGGGGGTTCCTACGAGCAGTACTTC,CASSFGRGGSYEQYF
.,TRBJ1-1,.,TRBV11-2,TGTGCCAGCAGCGACAACTGGAACACTGAAGCTTTCTTT,CASSDNWNTEAFF
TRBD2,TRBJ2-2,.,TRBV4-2,TGTGCCAGCAGCCAAGAAAGTCCAGCGGGGGGGCTTTATGTTGACACCGGGGAGCTGTTTTTT,CASSQESPAGGLYVDTGELFF
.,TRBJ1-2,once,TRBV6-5,TGTGCCAGCACTTCCCCCGGGTTCCTACGATATGGCTACACCTTC,CASTSPGFLRYGYTF
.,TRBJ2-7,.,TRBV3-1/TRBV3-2,TGTGCCAGCAGCCAAGTTCAATCCGAGCAGTACTTC,CASSQVQSEQYF
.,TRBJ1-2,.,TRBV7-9,TGTGCCAGCAGCCCACGGAGAGGAATCTATGGCTACACCTTC,CASSPRRGIYGYTF
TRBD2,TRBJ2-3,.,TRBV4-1,TGCGCCAGCAGCCAATCGCTAGCGGGGGGGAGAGATACGCAGTATTTT,CASSQSLAGGRDTQYF
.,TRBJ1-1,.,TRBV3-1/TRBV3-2,TGTGCCAGCAGCCGCCGAGGAGAAGCAGGGAGGACTTTCTTT,CASSRRGEAGRTFF
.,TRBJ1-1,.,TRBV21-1,TGTGCCAGCATCACCGGGACTCGGGGCTGCCCGAACACTGAAGCTTTCTTT,CASITGTRGCPNTEAFF
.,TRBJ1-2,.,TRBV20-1,TGCAGTGCGAGTGCCCAGGGGAACCATGGCTACACCTTC,CSASAQGNHGYTF
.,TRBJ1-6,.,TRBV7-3,TGTGCCAGCAGCTTAACCTCAGGGGATTCACCCCTCCACTTT,CASSLTSGDSPLHF
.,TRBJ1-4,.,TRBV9,TGTGCCAGCAGCCCGAGGGTCGGAACTAATGAAAAACTGTTTTTT,CASSPRVGTNEKLFF
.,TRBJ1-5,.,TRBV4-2,TGTGCCAGCAGCCAAGAGTATGCGGGGTCTCAGCCCCAGCATTTT,CASSQEYAGSQPQHF
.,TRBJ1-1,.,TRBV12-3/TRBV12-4,TGTGCCAGCAGTCCCCGACAGAACACTGAAGCTTTCTTT,CASSPRQNTEAFF
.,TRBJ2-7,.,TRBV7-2,TGTGCCAGCAGCTACGGGTCCTCCTACGAGCAGTACTTC,CASSYGSSYEQYF
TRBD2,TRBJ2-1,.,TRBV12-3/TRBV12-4,TGTGCCAGCAGCCCGGGGGGGTACAATGAGCAGTTCTTC,CASSPGGYNEQFF
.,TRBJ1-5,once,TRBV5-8,TGTGCCAGCAGCTTAACGGGCAGGGGCAATCAGCCCCAGCATTTT,CASSLTGRGNQPQHF
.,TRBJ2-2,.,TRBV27,TGTGCCAGCAGTTTATCCGCCGGGGAGCTGTTTTTT,CASSLSAGELFF